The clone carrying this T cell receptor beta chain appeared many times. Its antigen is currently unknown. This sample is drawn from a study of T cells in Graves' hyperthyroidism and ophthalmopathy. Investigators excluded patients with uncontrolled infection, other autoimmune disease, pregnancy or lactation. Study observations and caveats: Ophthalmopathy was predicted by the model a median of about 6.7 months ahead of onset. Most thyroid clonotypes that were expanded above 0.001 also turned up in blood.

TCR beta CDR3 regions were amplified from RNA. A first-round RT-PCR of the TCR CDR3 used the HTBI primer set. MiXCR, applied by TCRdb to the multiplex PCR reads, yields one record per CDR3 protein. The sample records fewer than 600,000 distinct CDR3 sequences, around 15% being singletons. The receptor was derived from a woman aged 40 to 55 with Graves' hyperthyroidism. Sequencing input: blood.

In DNA form, the CDR3 reads TGTGCCAGCCAAAGCGGGCTAGCGGCCGGGGGAACCCAGTACTTC. Amino acids: CASQSGLAAGGTQYF. The chain carries TRBV27 and TRBJ2-5; 7 bases map to TRBD2. This CDR3 has 15 amino acids. Germline V gene lookup returns CDR1 MNHEY and CDR2 SMNVEV (reference sequence). The trim removed 8 bases at V and 8 bases at J, leaving 17 bases unmatched.